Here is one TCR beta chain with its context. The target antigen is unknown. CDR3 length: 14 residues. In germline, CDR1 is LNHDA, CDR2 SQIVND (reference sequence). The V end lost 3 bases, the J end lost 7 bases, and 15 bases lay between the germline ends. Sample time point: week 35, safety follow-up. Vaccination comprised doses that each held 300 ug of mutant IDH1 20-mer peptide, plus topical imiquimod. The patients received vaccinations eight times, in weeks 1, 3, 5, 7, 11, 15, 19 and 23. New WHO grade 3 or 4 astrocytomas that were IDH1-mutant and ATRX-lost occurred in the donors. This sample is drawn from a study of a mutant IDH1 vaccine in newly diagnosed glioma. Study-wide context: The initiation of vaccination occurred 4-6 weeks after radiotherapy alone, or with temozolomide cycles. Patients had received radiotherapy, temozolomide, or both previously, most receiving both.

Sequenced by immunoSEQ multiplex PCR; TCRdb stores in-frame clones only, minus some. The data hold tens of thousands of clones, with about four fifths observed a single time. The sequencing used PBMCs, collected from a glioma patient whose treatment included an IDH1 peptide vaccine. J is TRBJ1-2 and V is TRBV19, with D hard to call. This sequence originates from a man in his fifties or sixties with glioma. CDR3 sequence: CASSIEDPSGGYTF. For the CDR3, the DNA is TGTGCCAGTAGTATCGAGGACCCTAGCGGTGGCTACACCTTC.